This T cell receptor (beta chain) originates from a study of high-grade serous ovarian cancer treatment subgroups. The CDR3 length is 15 residues. The germline V and J ends were trimmed by 5 bases and 4 bases, with 15 bases remaining between them. Germline CDR1 and CDR2: MNHEY and SVGAGI. Only in-frame clones appear in the TCRdb table, and some are missing; sequencing was by immunoSEQ multiplex PCR. The sample records approximately 5,000 clones, around two thirds being singletons. Tumor samples were taken before definitive surgery or chemotherapy. What was sequenced was tumor tissue. This TCR derives from a human donor with high-grade serous ovarian cancer. The chain is built from TRBV6-5 and TRBJ1-5; maybe TRBD1 (6 bases). The CDR3 region has the DNA TGTGCCAGCAGTCCCAGGGACACTCCAAATCAGCCCCAGCATTTT. This encodes CASSPRDTPNQPQHF.